This entry lists 30 T cell receptor beta chains sequenced from one sample in a study of blood T cell repertoires in COVID-19. Only in-frame clones appear in the TCRdb table, and some are missing; sequencing was by immunoSEQ multiplex PCR. The sample yields 81,000 or so clones, 85% to 95% seen once. Sequenced sample: peripheral blood. These receptors all come from a woman between 55 and 75 years old with active COVID-19.

CDR3 amino acids: CASSPDRQTQETQYF. The CDR3 nucleotides are TGTGCCAGCTCACCAGACAGGCAGACCCAAGAGACCCAGTACTTC. The chain links TRBV18 to TRBJ2-5, with a tentative D call TRBD1 (6 bases). From germline, CDR1 is KGHSH and CDR2 LQKENI. V shed 2 bases and J shed 1 base, with 11 bases lying between them. This CDR3 contains 15 residues.

The J gene is TRBJ2-1, the V gene TRBV10-3, with 8 bases fitting TRBD1. Germline V gives CDR1 ENHRY, CDR2 SYGVKD. This CDR3 is 17 amino acids long. With 1 base clipped from V and 4 bases from J, the junction kept 9 bases outside the gene matches. The CDR3 region is CAISEYLIGTGYNEQFF. CDR3 DNA sequence: TGTGCCATCAGTGAGTATCTTATCGGGACAGGTTACAATGAGCAGTTCTTC.

The chain employs TRBV6-2 or TRBV6-3 and TRBJ1-2; 9 bases fit TRBD1. Germline CDR1 and CDR2: MNHEY and SVGEGT. The CDR3 totals 16 residues. J gave up 4 bases and V 4 bases, and 10 bases lay outside the gene matches. The CDR3 nucleotides are TGTGCCAGCAGTTGGGGACAGGGAGCGATTCCCTATGGCTACACCTTC. Translation: CASSWGQGAIPYGYTF.

The chain joins TRBV19 to TRBJ1-5; 7 nucleotides align to TRBD1. The CDR3 contains 12 residues. Germline V gene lookup returns CDR1 LNHDA and CDR2 SQIVND (reference sequence). Losses at the gene ends were 8 bases for V and 4 bases for J; bases not matched to a gene: 2. The chain's CDR3 is CASSQGNQPQHF. DNA for the CDR3: TGTGCCAGTTCACAGGGGAATCAGCCCCAGCATTTT.

The V and J genes are TRBV2 and TRBJ2-1, with TRBD2 matching 12 bases. The trim removed 6 bases at V and 6 bases at J, leaving 9 bases unmatched. The CDR3 consists of 16 residues. Germline V gene lookup returns CDR1 SNHLY and CDR2 FYNNEI. The DNA of the CDR3 is TGTGCCAGCAGCCCTCGGACTAGCGGGACAGGCAATGAGCAGTTCTTC. This codes for CASSPRTSGTGNEQFF.

V is TRBV5-6 and J is TRBJ1-5; D perhaps matches TRBD1 (5 bases). The CDR3 length is 14 residues. The germline gives CDR1 SGHDT, CDR2 YYEEEE. Trimming took 1 base from V and 3 from J, leaving 8 bases between them. The CDR3 region has the DNA TGTGCCAGCAGCTTGCTAGGGGTCAATCAGCCCCAGCATTTT. This gives the protein CASSLLGVNQPQHF.

This chain joins TRBV4-1 and TRBJ2-1, with 12 positions matching TRBD2. Germline values: CDR1 MGHRA, CDR2 YSYEKL. This CDR3 is 20 amino acids long. V dropped 0 bases and J dropped 1; count of bases not matched to a gene: 10. The CDR3 DNA reads TGCGCCAGCAGCCAAGAAGGAAAACTAGCGGGGGGCCGATCCTACAATGAGCAGTTCTTC. It is translated as CASSQEGKLAGGRSYNEQFF.

This clone was detected once. The J gene is TRBJ2-1, the V gene TRBV7-9; TRBD2 might be the D (6 bases). This CDR3 spans 16 amino acids. V was trimmed by 5 bases and J by 0 bases, leaving 14 bases between them. CDR1 and CDR2 (germline): SEHNR, FQNEAQ (reference sequence). The CDR3 here is CASSPSAGSSYNEQFF. The CDR3 DNA reads TGTGCCAGCAGCCCCAGCGCGGGGAGCTCCTACAATGAGCAGTTCTTC. Based on the CDR3 plus reference TRBV7-9 and TRBJ2-1, the full variable domain is DTGVSQNPRHKITKRGQNVTFRCDPISEHNRLYWYRQTLGQGPEFLTYFQNEAQLEKSRLLSDRFSAERPKGSFSTLEIQRTEQGDSAMYLCASSPSAGSSYNEQFFGPGTRLTVL.

The rearrangement joins TRBV3-1 (or the pseudogene TRBV3-2) to TRBJ1-5; D is uncertain. V was pared by 1 base and J by 2 bases, with 6 bases between. The CDR3 spans 14 residues. CDR1 is LGHDT and CDR2 is YNNKEL in the germline V gene (reference sequence). This chain's CDR3 is CASSQGQGNQPQHF. The CDR3, as DNA: TGTGCCAGCAGCCAAGGGCAGGGCAATCAGCCCCAGCATTTT.

This clone was observed a few times. V usage is TRBV12-3 or TRBV12-4 and J usage is TRBJ1-6, with no clear D. The CDR3 totals 12 residues. V lost 4 bases and J lost 11, with 9 bases in between. The DNA for the CDR3 is TGTGCCAGCAGTTCTGAGGCCGCACCCCTCCACTTT. Its protein product is CASSSEAAPLHF.

V and J are TRBV23-1 and TRBJ2-7; the D gene is possibly TRBD2 (6 bases). TRBV23-1 is flagged as an ORF with uncertain function. This CDR3 is 13 amino acids long. V lost 6 bases, J lost 5 bases, and 14 bases lay in between. The CDR3 reads CASRPGRRDEQYF. In DNA form, the CDR3 reads TGCGCCAGCAGGCCCGGCAGGAGGGACGAGCAGTACTTC.

Here the CDR3 reads CASSLGQGDDEAFF. CDR3 sequence (DNA): TGCGCCAGCAGCTTGGGACAGGGGGATGATGAAGCTTTCTTT. The V and J genes are TRBV5-1 and TRBJ1-1; TRBD1 agrees at 9 bases. V lost 0 bases to trimming and J lost 7 bases; unmatched junction nucleotides: 4. The V gene's germline CDR1 is SGHRS and CDR2 YFSETQ. This CDR3 spans 14 amino acids.

This clone was detected once. The chain is built from TRBV5-4 and TRBJ2-5; 7 bases are shared with TRBD2. Germline V gene lookup returns CDR1 SGHNT and CDR2 YYREEE (reference sequence). The CDR3 is made up of 13 amino acids. V was clipped by 4 bases and J by 5 bases; unmatched bases: 5. In DNA, the CDR3 is TGTGCCAGCAGCAGTACTAGCGCGGAGACCCAGTACTTC. It yields the protein CASSSTSAETQYF.

The chain is built from TRBV6-5 and TRBJ2-5; TRBD2 matches 8 bases. This CDR3 comprises 13 residues. CDR1 and CDR2 (germline): MNHEY, SVGAGI. The V gene end was trimmed by 6 bases and the J gene end by 5 bases; junction bases not matched to a gene: 5. As DNA, the CDR3 is TGTGCCAGCAGATATAGCGGGACGGAGACCCAGTACTTC. Translating gives CASRYSGTETQYF.

This rearrangement joins TRBV2 to TRBJ1-5; TRBD1 matches 8 bases. CDR3 length equals 14 residues. Germline V lookup: CDR1 SNHLY, CDR2 FYNNEI. V gave up 6 bases and J gave up 4 bases; unmatched junction bases: 5. The CDR3 DNA follows: TGTGCCAGCAGAGTCGGGACAGGAAATCAGCCCCAGCATTTT. It specifies CASRVGTGNQPQHF.

The V gene is TRBV6-5, the J gene TRBJ2-5; TRBD1 agrees at 8 bases. With 10 bases clipped from V and 5 bases from J, the junction kept 12 bases outside the gene matches. This CDR3 has 14 amino acids. Germline-derived CDR1 and CDR2 are MNHEY and SVGAGI. The chain's CDR3 is CATDRGLGLETQYF. The CDR3 DNA follows: TGTGCCACAGACAGGGGCCTAGGCTTGGAGACCCAGTACTTC.

V and J are TRBV6-1 and TRBJ1-4; D perhaps matches TRBD1 (5 bases). This CDR3 spans 15 amino acids. V dropped 2 bases and J dropped 1 base, with 8 bases sitting between them. The germline gives CDR1 MNHNS, CDR2 SASEGT. CDR3 amino acids: CASSERGRTNEKLFF. For the CDR3, the DNA is TGTGCCAGCAGTGAAAGGGGCAGAACTAATGAAAAACTGTTTTTT.

The chain combines TRBV7-2 with TRBJ1-5; possible D gene TRBD1, 6 bases. The V end was cut by 1 base, the J end by 1 base, with 11 bases between. The CDR3 totals 16 residues. Germline CDR1 and CDR2: SGHTA and FQGNSA. The CDR3 is CASSLGSQGSNQPQHF. In DNA form, the CDR3 reads TGTGCCAGCAGCTTAGGTAGCCAGGGGAGCAATCAGCCCCAGCATTTT.

This rearrangement joins TRBV24-1 to TRBJ2-1; the match to TRBD2 covers 7 bases. The CDR3 totals 16 residues. Germline assignment: CDR1 KGHDR and CDR2 SFDVKD. The ends lost 7 bases at V and 5 bases at J; junction bases unmatched: 13. CDR3 sequence (DNA): TGTGCCACCAGCGGGCTCGGGGAGGGTACCGACAATGAGCAGTTCTTC. Its translation is CATSGLGEGTDNEQFF.

The chain is built from TRBV29-1 and TRBJ2-1; D may be TRBD2 (6 bases). Germline V gives CDR1 SQVTM, CDR2 ANQGSEA. The V and J ends lost 6 bases and 7 bases respectively, with 13 bases between them. The CDR3 loop spans 12 amino acids. CDR3 DNA sequence: TGCAGCGTAGAAAGCCGGGGGAATGAGCAGTTCTTC. Translating it yields CSVESRGNEQFF.

In DNA, the CDR3 is TGTGCCAGCGGGGGACAGACGGCTACCATATATTTT. Translating it yields CASGGQTATIYF. This chain joins TRBV2 and TRBJ1-3; 7 nucleotides match TRBD1. This CDR3 is 12 amino acids long. The ends lost 8 bases at V and 10 bases at J; junction bases unmatched: 8. Germline-derived CDR1 and CDR2 are SNHLY and FYNNEI.

The chain has TRBV10-1 and TRBJ2-1, with TRBD2 matching over 8 bases. V shed 4 bases and J 8 bases; nucleotides not matched to a gene: 10. Per the germline V gene, CDR1 is WNHNN and CDR2 is SYGVQD (reference sequence). There are 15 residues in the CDR3. The CDR3 bases are TGCGCCAGCAGTGTGGCGGCTAGCGGGTTTGATGAGCAGTTCTTC. Translated, it gives CASSVAASGFDEQFF.

This chain connects TRBV18 to TRBJ2-2; D not certain. The germline gives CDR1 KGHSH, CDR2 LQKENI. V lost 5 bases to trimming and J lost 1 base, with 8 bases between them. This CDR3 comprises 14 residues. Here the CDR3 DNA reads TGTGCCAGCTCAGCCACACAGAACACCGGGGAGCTGTTTTTT. Protein: CASSATQNTGELFF.

The V and J genes are TRBV27 and TRBJ2-5; 10 bases fit TRBD2. This CDR3 has 16 amino acids. The germline V gene has CDR1 MNHEY and CDR2 SMNVEV (reference sequence). With V trimmed by 5 bases and J by 7 bases, 13 bases remained unmatched. The CDR3 DNA sequence: TGTGCCAGCAGTCCCGCAGCGGGGGGGCCGACTGGGACCCAGTACTTC. It translates to CASSPAAGGPTGTQYF.

The chain combines TRBV5-1 with TRBJ1-1; perhaps TRBD1 as D (6 bases). Per germline, CDR1 SGHRS and CDR2 YFSETQ. The CDR3 runs 13 residues. V lost 1 base, J lost 3 bases, and 7 bases lay in between. CDR3 nucleotide sequence: TGCGCCAGCAGCTTGCAGGGGTACACTGAAGCTTTCTTT. It codes for CASSLQGYTEAFF.

The V call is TRBV29-1, the J call TRBJ2-1, with D maybe TRBD1 (5 bases). Trimming cost V 6 bases and J 4 bases, with 7 bases left between them. This CDR3 region has 11 residues. CDR1 and CDR2 from the germline V gene are SQVTM and ANQGSEA. CDR3: CSVGVYNEQFF. In nucleotides, the CDR3 is TGCAGCGTAGGGGTGTACAATGAGCAGTTCTTC.

V is TRBV30 and J is TRBJ1-5; no definite D call. The CDR3 extends over 13 amino acids. CDR1 and CDR2 (germline): GTSNPN, SVGIG (reference sequence). V shed 5 bases and J shed 5 bases, with 13 bases lying between them. CDR3 in DNA: TGTGCCTGGTCAGGAGGAACCGATCAGCCCCAGCATTTT. This sequence encodes CAWSGGTDQPQHF.

This clone appeared a single time. The rearrangement uses TRBV5-1 and TRBJ2-5; maybe TRBD2 (6 bases). CDR1 and CDR2 from the germline V gene are SGHRS and YFSETQ. Trimming removed 0 bases at V and 4 bases at J, with 13 bases between. This CDR3 contains 15 residues. CDR3 amino acids: CASSLATGGGETQYF. The CDR3 nucleotides are TGCGCCAGCAGCTTGGCTACCGGGGGTGGAGAGACCCAGTACTTC.

V and J are TRBV6-2 or TRBV6-3 and TRBJ2-1; the match to TRBD1 covers 11 bases. J was trimmed by 12 bases and V by 5 bases; bases with no gene match: 15. The CDR3 sequence is 16 residues long. CDR1 and CDR2 (germline): MNHEY, SVGEGT. The CDR3 region is CASSPGTGGILLGQFF. The CDR3, as DNA: TGTGCCAGCAGTCCCGGGACAGGGGGAATTCTCCTAGGGCAGTTCTTC.

This clone was counted between two and nine times. The chain combines TRBV5-4 with TRBJ1-6; TRBD1 aligns across 9 bases. Germline V CDR1 and CDR2: SGHNT, YYREEE (reference sequence). V was clipped by 3 bases and J by 10 bases; unmatched bases: 5. The CDR3 runs 14 residues. In nucleotides, the CDR3 is TGTGCCAGCAGCTACAGGGGGCCACTCTCACCCCTCCACTTT. Residues: CASSYRGPLSPLHF.